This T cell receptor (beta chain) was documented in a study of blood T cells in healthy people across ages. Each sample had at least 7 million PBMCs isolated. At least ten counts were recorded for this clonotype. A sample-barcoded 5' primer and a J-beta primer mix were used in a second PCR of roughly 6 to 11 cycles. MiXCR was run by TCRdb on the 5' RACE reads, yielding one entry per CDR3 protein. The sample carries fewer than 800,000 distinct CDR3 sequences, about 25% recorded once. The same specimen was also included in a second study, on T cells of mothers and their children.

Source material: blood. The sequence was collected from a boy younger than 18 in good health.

CDR3 residues: CASSPDNEQFF. CDR3 coding DNA: TGTGCCAGCAGCCCGGACAATGAGCAGTTCTTC. The chain combines TRBV7-9 with TRBJ2-1; D unclear. V gave up 5 bases and J gave up 5 bases, with 4 bases separating them. The length of the CDR3 is 11 residues. Germline CDR1 SEHNR, CDR2 FQNEAQ (reference sequence).